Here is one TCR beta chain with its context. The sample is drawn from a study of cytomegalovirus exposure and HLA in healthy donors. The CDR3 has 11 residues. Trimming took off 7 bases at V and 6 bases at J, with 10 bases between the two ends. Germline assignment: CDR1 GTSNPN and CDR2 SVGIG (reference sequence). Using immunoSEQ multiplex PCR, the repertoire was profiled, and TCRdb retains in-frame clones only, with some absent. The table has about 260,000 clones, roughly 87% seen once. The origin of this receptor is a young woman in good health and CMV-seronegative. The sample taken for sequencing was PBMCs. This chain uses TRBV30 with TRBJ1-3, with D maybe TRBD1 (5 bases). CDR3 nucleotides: TGTGCCTCAGGGCGGGCAAACACCATATATTTT. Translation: CASGRANTIYF.